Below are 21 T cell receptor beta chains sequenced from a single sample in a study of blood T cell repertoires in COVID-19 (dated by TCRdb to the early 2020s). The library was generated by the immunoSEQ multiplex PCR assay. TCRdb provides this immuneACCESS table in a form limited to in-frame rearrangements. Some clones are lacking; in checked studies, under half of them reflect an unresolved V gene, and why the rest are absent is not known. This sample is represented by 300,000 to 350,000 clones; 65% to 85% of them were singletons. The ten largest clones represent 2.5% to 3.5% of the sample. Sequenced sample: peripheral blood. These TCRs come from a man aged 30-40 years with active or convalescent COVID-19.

The DNA for the CDR3 is TGTGCCAGTAGTATAGGACAGGGCGGCACTGAAGCTTTCTTT. It codes for CASSIGQGGTEAFF. The chain has TRBV19 and TRBJ1-1; 7 nucleotides line up with TRBD1. V lost 1 base and J lost 4; bases outside the gene matches: 3. CDR1 and CDR2 (germline): LNHDA, SQIVND (reference sequence). CDR3 length: 14 residues.

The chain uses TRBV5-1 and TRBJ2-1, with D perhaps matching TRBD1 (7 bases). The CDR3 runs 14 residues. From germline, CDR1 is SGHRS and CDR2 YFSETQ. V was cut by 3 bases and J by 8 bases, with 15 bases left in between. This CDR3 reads CASSYRGGLDEQFF. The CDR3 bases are TGCGCCAGCAGCTACAGGGGAGGCCTGGATGAGCAGTTCTTC.

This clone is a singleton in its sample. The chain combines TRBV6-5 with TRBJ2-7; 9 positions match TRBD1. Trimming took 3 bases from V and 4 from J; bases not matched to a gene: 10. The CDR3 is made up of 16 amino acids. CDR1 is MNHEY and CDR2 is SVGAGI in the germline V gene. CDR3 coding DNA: TGTGCCAGCAGTTATGGGGGGACAGGGCAGCTGTACGAGCAGTACTTC. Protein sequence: CASSYGGTGQLYEQYF.

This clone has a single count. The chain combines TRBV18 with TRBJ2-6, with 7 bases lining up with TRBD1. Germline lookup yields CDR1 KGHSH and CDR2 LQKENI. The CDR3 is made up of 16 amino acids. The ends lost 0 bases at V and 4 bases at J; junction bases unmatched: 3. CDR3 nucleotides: TGTGCCAGCTCACCACCAGGGGGCTACGGGGCCAACGTCCTGACTTTC. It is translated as CASSPPGGYGANVLTF. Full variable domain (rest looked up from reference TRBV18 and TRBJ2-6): NAGVMQNPRHLVRRRGQEARLRCSPMKGHSHVYWYRQLPEEGLKFMVYLQKENIIDESGMPKERFSAEFPKEGPSILRIQQVVRGDSAAYFCASSPPGGYGANVLTFGAGSRLTVL.

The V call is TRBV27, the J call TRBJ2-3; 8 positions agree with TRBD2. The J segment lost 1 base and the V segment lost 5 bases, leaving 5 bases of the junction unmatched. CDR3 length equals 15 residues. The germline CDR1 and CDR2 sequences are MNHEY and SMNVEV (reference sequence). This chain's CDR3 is CASSQTSVGTDTQYF. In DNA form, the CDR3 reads TGTGCCAGCAGTCAGACTAGCGTTGGCACAGATACGCAGTATTTT.

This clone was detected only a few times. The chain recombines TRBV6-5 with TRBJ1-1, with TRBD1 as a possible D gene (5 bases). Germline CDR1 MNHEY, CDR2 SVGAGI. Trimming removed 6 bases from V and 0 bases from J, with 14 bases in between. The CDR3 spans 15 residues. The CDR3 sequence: CASSRIQAMNTEAFF. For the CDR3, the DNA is TGTGCCAGCAGCCGTATACAGGCCATGAACACTGAAGCTTTCTTT.

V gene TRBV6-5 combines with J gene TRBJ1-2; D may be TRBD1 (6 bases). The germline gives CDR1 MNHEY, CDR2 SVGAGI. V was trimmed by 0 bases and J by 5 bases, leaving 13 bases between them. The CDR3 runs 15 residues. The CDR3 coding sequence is TGTGCCAGCAGTTACTCGAGGGGGGGGGAGTATGGCTACACCTTC. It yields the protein CASSYSRGGEYGYTF.

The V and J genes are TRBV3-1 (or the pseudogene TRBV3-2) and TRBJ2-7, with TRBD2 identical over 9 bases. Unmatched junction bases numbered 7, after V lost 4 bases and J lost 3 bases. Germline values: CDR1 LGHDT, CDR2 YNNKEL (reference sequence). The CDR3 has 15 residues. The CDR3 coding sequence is TGTGCCAGCAGCCCTCGACTAGCGGTTTACTACGAGCAGTACTTC. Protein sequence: CASSPRLAVYYEQYF.

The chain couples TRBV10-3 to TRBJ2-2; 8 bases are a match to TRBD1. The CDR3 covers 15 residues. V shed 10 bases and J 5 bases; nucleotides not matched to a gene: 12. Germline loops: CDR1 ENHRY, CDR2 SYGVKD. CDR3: CASATGGVGTGELFF. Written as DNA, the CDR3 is TGTGCCAGCGCCACAGGGGGAGTAGGGACCGGGGAGCTGTTTTTT.

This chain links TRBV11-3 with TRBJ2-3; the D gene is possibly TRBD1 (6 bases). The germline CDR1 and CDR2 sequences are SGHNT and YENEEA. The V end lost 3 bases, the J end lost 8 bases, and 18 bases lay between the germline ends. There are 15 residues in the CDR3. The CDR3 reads CASSLRAVTQGTQYF. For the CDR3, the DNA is TGTGCCAGCAGCTTGCGGGCCGTCACACAGGGTACGCAGTATTTT.

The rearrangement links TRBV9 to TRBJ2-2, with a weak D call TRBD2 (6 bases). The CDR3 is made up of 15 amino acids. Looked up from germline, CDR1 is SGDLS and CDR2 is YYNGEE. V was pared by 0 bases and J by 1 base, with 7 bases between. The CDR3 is CASSVVGGNTGELFF. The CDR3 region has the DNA TGTGCCAGCAGCGTAGTGGGGGGGAACACCGGGGAGCTGTTTTTT.

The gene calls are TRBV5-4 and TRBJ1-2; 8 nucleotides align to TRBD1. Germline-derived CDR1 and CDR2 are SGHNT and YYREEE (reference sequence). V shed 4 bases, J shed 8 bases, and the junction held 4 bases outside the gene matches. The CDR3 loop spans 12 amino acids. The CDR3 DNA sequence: TGTGCCAGCAGCGCGGACAGGGACGGCTACACCTTC. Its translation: CASSADRDGYTF.

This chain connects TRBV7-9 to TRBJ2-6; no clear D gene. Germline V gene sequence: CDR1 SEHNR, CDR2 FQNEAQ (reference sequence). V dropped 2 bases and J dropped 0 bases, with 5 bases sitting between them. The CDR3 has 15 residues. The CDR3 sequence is CASSLTDSGANVLTF. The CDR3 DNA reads TGTGCCAGCAGCTTAACAGACTCTGGGGCCAACGTCCTGACTTTC.

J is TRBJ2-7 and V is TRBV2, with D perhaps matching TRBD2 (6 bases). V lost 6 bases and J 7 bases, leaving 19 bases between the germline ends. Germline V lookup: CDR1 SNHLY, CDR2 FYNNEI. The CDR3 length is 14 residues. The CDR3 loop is CASSDPRGLYEQYF. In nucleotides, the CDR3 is TGTGCCAGCAGCGATCCCCGGGGGTTGTATGAGCAGTACTTC. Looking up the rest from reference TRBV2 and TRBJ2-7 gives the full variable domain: EPEVTQTPSHQVTQMGQEVILRCVPISNHLYFYWYRQILGQKVEFLVSFYNNEISEKSEIFDDQFSVERPDGSNFTLKIRSTKLEDSAMYFCASSDPRGLYEQYFGPGTRLTVT.

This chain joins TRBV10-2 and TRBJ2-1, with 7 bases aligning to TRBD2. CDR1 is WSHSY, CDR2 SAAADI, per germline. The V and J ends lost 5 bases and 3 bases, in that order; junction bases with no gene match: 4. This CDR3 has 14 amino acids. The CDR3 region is CASSLSGIYNEQFF. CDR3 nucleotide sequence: TGCGCCAGCAGTCTAAGCGGGATCTACAATGAGCAGTTCTTC.

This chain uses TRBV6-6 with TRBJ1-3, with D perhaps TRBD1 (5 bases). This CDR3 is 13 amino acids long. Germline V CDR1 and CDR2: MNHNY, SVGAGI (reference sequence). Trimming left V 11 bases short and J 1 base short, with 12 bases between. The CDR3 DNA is TGTGCCGGGGGGGACTCTTCTGGAAACACCATATATTTT. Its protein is CAGGDSSGNTIYF.

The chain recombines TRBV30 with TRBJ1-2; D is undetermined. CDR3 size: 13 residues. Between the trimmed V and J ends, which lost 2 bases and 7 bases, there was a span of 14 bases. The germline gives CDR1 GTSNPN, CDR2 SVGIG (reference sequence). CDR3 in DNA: TGTGCCTGGAGTAACGGGAGGGCAATTGGCTACACCTTC. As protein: CAWSNGRAIGYTF.

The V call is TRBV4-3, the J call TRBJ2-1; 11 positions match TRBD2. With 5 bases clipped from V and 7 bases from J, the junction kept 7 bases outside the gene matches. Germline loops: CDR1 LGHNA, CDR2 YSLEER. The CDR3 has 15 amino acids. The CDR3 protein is CASSLAGGPWNEQFF. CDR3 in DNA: TGCGCCAGCAGCTTAGCGGGGGGGCCGTGGAATGAGCAGTTCTTC.

CDR3 sequence (DNA): TGTGCCAGCAGCTTGAGGCAGGGTAGGGCTGGAAACACCATATATTTT. It yields the protein CASSLRQGRAGNTIYF. The chain has TRBV13 and TRBJ1-3; tentatively, D is TRBD1 (5 bases). CDR3 length: 16 amino acids. Germline V lookup: CDR1 PRHDT, CDR2 FYEKMQ (reference sequence). Deletions cut 3 bases from V and 2 bases from J, with 14 bases between.

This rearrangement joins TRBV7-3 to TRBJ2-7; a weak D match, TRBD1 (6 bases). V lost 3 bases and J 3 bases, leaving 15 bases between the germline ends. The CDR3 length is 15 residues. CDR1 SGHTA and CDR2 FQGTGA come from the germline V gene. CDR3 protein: CASSLVQGPSYEQYF. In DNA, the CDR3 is TGTGCCAGCAGCTTGGTACAGGGCCCCAGCTACGAGCAGTACTTC.

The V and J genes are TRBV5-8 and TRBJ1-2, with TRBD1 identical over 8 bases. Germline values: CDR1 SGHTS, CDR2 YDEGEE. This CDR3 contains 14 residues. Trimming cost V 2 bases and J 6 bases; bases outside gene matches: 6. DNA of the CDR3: TGTGCCAGCAGCTTTCTACAGGGGGTCGATGGCTACACCTTC. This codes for CASSFLQGVDGYTF.